This record concerns one T cell receptor (beta chain) sequence. The antigen is unknown. Produced via immunoSEQ multiplex PCR; TCRdb's table is partial and in-frame only. The table lists around 2,500 clones, 75% to 90% of them singletons. This specimen belongs to a study of chemoradiotherapy in HPV16-positive cancers. Study summary: A couple of HPV16-positive patients' cells yielded candidate HPV-specific clones and common motifs. Study-wide results and caveats: Candidate HPV-specific clones and E7-related TCR motifs grew in tumor during treatment.

This CDR3 has 14 residues. The V gene's germline CDR1 is MDHEN and CDR2 SYDVKM. V was clipped by 8 bases and J by 4 bases, with 14 bases between them. The chain uses TRBV28 and TRBJ2-2; either TRBD1 or TRBD2 may fit D (7 bases each). The sequence came from a human donor with HPV-associated anogenital cancer. Sample: tumor tissue, taken from a patient who underwent chemoradiotherapy. CDR3 amino acids: CASRQGGGTGELFF. The CDR3, as DNA: TGTGCCAGCCGACAGGGAGGGGGCACCGGGGAGCTGTTTTTT.